This TCR beta chain appears in the sequencing data of a study of blood T cell repertoires in COVID-19. At the level of the study: Acute and convalescent COVID-19 specimens originated in the United States, Italy and Spain. From T cells, B-cell-depleted T cells, or PBMCs came the material, which was cDNA or gDNA.

Per the study methods: The assay estimated nucleated cells by amplifying reference gene primers. Assay used: immunoSEQ multiplex PCR; TCRdb lists only in-frame clones, some missing. Clone size and the V and J calls come from that table; the DNA yielded D and trimming. The sample lists about 190,000 clones; 80% to 85% were seen once. The origin of this receptor is a woman aged 25 to 39 with acute or convalescent COVID-19. Specimen: peripheral blood.

The CDR3 protein is CASSKGDLAEAFF. The CDR3 DNA follows: TGTGCCAGTAGTAAAGGGGATCTCGCTGAAGCTTTCTTT. The chain recombines TRBV19 with TRBJ1-1, with D perhaps matching TRBD1 (5 bases). The V gene's germline CDR1 is LNHDA and CDR2 SQIVND (reference sequence). V gave up 4 bases and J gave up 6 bases, with 12 bases separating them. The CDR3 is 13 amino acids.